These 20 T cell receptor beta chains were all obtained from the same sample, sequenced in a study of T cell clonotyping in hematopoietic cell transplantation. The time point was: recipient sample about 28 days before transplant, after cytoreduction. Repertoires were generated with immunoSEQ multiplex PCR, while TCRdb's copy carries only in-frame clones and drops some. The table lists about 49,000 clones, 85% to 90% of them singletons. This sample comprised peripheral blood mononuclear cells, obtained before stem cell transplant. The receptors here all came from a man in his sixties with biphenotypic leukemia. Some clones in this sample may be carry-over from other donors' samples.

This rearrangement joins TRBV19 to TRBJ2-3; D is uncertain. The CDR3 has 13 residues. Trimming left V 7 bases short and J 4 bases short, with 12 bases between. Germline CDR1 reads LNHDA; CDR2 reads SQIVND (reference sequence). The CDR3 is CASNRPGADTQYF. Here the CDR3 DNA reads TGTGCCAGTAATCGTCCGGGCGCAGATACGCAGTATTTT.

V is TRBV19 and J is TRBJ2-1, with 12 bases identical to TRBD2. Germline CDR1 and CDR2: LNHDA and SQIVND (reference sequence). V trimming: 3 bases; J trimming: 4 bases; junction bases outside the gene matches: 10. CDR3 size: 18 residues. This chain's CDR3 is CASSMRLAGVSLYNEQFF. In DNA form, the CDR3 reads TGTGCCAGTAGTATGCGACTAGCGGGAGTCTCTCTTTACAATGAGCAGTTCTTC.

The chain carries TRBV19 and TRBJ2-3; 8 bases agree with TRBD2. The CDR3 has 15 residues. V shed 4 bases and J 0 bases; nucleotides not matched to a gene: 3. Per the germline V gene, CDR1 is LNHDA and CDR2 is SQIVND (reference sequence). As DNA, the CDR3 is TGTGCCAGTAGTAGCCAGCGGGAGAGCACAGATACGCAGTATTTT. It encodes CASSSQRESTDTQYF.

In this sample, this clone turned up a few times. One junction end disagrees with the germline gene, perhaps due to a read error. The CDR3 protein is CASSRGLAGESQYF. DNA of the CDR3: TGTGCCAGCAGCAGGGGACTAGCGGGAGAGAGCCAGTACTTC. The chain carries TRBV5-4 and TRBJ2-5; 14 bases align to TRBD2. The CDR3 is 14 residues long. Germline CDR1 reads SGHNT; CDR2 reads YYREEE (reference sequence). Filled out from reference TRBV5-4 and TRBJ2-5, the complete variable domain reads ETGVTQSPTHLIKTRGQQVTLRCSSQSGHNTVSWYQQALGQGPQFIFQYYREEENGRGNFPPRFSGLQFPNYSSELNVNALELDDSALYLCASSRGLAGESQYFGPGTRLLVL.

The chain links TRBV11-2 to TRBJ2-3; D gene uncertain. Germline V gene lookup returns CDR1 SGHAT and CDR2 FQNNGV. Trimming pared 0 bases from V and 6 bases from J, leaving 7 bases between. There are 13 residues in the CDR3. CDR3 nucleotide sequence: TGTGCCAGCAGCTTAGATTTTAGGGATACGCAGTATTTT. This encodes CASSLDFRDTQYF.

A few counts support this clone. In DNA, the CDR3 is TGTGCCAGCAGCGAACCTAGCGGCAGCTCCTACGAGCAGTACTTC. Its protein product is CASSEPSGSSYEQYF. The genes are TRBV28 and TRBJ2-7; the match to TRBD2 covers 7 bases. This CDR3 region has 15 residues. Losses at the gene ends were 6 bases for V and 0 bases for J; bases not matched to a gene: 8. Looked up from germline, CDR1 is MDHEN and CDR2 is SYDVKM.

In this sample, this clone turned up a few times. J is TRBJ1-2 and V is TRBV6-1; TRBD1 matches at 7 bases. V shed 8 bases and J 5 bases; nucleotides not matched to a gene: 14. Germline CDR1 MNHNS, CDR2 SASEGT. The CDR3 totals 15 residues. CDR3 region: CASLRTGSTAYGYTF. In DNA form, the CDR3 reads TGTGCCAGCTTACGGACAGGCTCTACGGCATATGGCTACACCTTC.

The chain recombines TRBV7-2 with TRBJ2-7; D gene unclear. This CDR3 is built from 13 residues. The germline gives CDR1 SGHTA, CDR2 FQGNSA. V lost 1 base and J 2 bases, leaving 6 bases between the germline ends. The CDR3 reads CASSLEPTYEQYF. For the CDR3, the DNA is TGTGCCAGCAGCTTAGAGCCTACCTACGAGCAGTACTTC.

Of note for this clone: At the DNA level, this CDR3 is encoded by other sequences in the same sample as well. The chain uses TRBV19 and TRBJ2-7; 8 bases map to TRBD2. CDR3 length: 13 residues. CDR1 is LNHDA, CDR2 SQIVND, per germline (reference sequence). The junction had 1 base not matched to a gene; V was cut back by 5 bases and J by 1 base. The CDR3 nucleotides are TGTGCCAGTAGTTTAGCGGGATCCTACGAGCAGTACTTC. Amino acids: CASSLAGSYEQYF.

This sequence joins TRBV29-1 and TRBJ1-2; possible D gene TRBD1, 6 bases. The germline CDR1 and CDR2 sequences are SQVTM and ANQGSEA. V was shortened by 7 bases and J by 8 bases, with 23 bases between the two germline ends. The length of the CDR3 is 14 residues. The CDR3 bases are TGCAGCGCCATAGACAGGCCTTCCTTGGGCGGCTACACCTTC. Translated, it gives CSAIDRPSLGGYTF.

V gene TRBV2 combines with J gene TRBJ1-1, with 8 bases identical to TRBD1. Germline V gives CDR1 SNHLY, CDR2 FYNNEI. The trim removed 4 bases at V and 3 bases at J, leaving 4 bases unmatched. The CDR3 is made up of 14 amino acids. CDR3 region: CASSGQGAYTEAFF. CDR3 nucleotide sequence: TGTGCCAGCAGTGGGCAGGGGGCGTACACTGAAGCTTTCTTT. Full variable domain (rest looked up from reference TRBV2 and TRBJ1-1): EPEVTQTPSHQVTQMGQEVILRCVPISNHLYFYWYRQILGQKVEFLVSFYNNEISEKSEIFDDQFSVERPDGSNFTLKIRSTKLEDSAMYFCASSGQGAYTEAFFGQGTRLTVV.

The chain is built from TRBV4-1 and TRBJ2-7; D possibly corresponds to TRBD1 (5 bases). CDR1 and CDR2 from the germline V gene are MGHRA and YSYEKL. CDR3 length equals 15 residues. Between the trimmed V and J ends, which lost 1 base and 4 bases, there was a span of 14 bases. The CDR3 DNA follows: TGCGCCAGCAGCCAAGCTACCAGAGACAGTTACGAGCAGTACTTC. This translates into CASSQATRDSYEQYF.

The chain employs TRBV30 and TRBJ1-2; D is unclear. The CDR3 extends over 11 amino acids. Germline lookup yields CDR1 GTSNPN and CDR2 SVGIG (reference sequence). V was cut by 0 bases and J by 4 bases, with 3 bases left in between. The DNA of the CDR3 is TGTGCCTGGAGTGTAACCTATGGCTACACCTTC. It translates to CAWSVTYGYTF. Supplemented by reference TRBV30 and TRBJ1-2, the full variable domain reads SQTIHQWPATLVQPVGSPLSLECTVEGTSNPNLYWYRQAAGRGLQLLFYSVGIGQISSEVPQNLSASRPQDRQFILSSKKLLLSDSGFYLCAWSVTYGYTFGSGTRLTVV.

The CDR3 DNA is TGTGCCAGCACCCGACTAGCGGGAAAGGATGAGCAGTTCTTC. As protein: CASTRLAGKDEQFF. The rearrangement joins TRBV2 to TRBJ2-1, with TRBD2 matching over 11 bases. Germline V gives CDR1 SNHLY, CDR2 FYNNEI. The CDR3 runs 14 residues. V shed 7 bases, J shed 8 bases, and the junction held 7 bases outside the gene matches.

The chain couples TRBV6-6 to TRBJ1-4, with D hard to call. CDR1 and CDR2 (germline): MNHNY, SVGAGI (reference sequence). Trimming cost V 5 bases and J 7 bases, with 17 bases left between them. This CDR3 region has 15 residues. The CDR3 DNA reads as TGTGCCAGCAGTATCCCAGGTGGAGAGGGTGAAAAACTGTTTTTT. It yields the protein CASSIPGGEGEKLFF.

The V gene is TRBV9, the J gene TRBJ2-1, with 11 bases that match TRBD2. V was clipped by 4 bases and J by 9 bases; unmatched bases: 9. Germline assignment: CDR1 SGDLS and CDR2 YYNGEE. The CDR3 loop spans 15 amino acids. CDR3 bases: TGTGCCAGCAGCCCTACTAGCGGGAGTAATCGTGAGCAGTTCTTC. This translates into CASSPTSGSNREQFF.

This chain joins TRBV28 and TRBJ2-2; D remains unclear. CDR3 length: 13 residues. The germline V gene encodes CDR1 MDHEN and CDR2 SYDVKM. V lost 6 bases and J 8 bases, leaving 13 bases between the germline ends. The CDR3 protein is CASSRAFIGELFF. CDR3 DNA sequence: TGTGCCAGCAGCCGCGCCTTTATTGGGGAGCTGTTTTTT.

The CDR3 is CASSPGGREQYF. CDR3 nucleotides: TGTGCCAGTAGTCCAGGGGGTCGCGAGCAGTACTTC. The chain joins TRBV19 to TRBJ2-7; 7 nucleotides line up with TRBD1. V lost 5 bases to trimming and J lost 6 bases; unmatched junction nucleotides: 4. Germline lookup yields CDR1 LNHDA and CDR2 SQIVND (reference sequence). The CDR3 contains 12 residues.

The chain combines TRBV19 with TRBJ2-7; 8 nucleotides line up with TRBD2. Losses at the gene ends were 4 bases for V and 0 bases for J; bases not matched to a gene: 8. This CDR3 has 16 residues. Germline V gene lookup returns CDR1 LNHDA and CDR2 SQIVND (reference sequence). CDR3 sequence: CASSKGSGSRSYEQYF. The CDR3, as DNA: TGTGCCAGTAGTAAGGGGAGCGGGAGTCGCTCCTACGAGCAGTACTTC.

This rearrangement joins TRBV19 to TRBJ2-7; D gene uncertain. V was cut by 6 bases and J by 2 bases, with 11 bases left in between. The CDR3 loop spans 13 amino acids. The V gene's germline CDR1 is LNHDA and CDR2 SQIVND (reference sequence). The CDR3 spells CASSFSVTYEQYF. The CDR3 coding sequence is TGTGCCAGTAGCTTCTCGGTCACCTACGAGCAGTACTTC.